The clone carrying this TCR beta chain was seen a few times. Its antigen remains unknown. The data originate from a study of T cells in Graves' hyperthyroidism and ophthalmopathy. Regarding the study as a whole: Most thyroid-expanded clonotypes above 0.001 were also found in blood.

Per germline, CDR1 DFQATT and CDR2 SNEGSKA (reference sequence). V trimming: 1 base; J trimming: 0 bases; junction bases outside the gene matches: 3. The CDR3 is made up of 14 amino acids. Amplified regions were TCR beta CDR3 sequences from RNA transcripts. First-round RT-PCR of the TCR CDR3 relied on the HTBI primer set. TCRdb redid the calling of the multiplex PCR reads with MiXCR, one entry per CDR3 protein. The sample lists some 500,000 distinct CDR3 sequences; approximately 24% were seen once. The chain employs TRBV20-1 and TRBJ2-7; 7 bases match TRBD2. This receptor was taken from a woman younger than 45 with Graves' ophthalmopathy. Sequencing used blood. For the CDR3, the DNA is TGCAGTGCTAGAGCCGGCGGGGGCTCCTACGAGCAGTACTTC. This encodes CSARAGGGSYEQYF.